This T cell receptor beta chain is drawn from a study of T-cell memory formation after mild COVID-19. TCRdb processed the 5' RACE reads anew with MiXCR; each CDR3 protein has one entry. The top ten hold more than 25% of the sample, which has 110,000 to 150,000 distinct CDR3 sequences, 11% to 15% seen once. This clonotype was seen only a few times. Antigen: not known. Germline V lookup: CDR1 LGHDT, CDR2 YNNKEL (reference sequence). CDR3 length equals 12 residues. The V end was cut by 8 bases, the J end by 5 bases, with 13 bases between. Findings and limits, study-wide: The CD4+ clones that contracted clustered mainly within CM and EM, and the CD8+ clones concentrated in EMRA.

The specimen sequenced was PBMCs or a T cell subset sorted from them (not recorded which). The receptor was derived from an adult woman who had mild COVID-19 (a few samples of this study predate the infection). Cell type and time point are not known. This chain uses TRBV3-1 with TRBJ2-7; unclear D gene. The CDR3 protein is CASSGVIHEQYF. The CDR3 nucleotides are TGTGCCAGCTCAGGAGTGATCCACGAGCAGTACTTC.